This T cell receptor (beta chain) was captured in a study of blood T cell repertoires in COVID-19. Study overall: Samples representing acute and convalescent COVID-19 were sourced from the United States, Italy and Spain. Sources were T cells, B-cell-depleted T cells, or PBMCs; the material itself was cDNA or gDNA.

Germline V gives CDR1 MDHEN, CDR2 SYDVKM. The V end lost 7 bases, the J end lost 8 bases, and 17 bases lay between the germline ends. This CDR3 has 13 residues. Methods used by the authors: For nucleated cells, counts were estimated from reference gene primer amplification. TCRdb's table, derived via immunoSEQ multiplex PCR, lists solely in-frame clones and lacks some. V, J and clone size reflect that table, while D and trimming were determined from the DNA. The sample yields some 200,000 clones, about 80% seen once. The clonotype was recovered from a human donor with acute or convalescent COVID-19. The donor label of this sample is uncertain. Sample: peripheral blood. The rearrangement uses TRBV28 and TRBJ1-2; D call uncertain. The chain's CDR3 is CASIPLVGRGYTF. CDR3 DNA: TGTGCCAGCATCCCCTTAGTTGGGCGCGGCTACACCTTC.